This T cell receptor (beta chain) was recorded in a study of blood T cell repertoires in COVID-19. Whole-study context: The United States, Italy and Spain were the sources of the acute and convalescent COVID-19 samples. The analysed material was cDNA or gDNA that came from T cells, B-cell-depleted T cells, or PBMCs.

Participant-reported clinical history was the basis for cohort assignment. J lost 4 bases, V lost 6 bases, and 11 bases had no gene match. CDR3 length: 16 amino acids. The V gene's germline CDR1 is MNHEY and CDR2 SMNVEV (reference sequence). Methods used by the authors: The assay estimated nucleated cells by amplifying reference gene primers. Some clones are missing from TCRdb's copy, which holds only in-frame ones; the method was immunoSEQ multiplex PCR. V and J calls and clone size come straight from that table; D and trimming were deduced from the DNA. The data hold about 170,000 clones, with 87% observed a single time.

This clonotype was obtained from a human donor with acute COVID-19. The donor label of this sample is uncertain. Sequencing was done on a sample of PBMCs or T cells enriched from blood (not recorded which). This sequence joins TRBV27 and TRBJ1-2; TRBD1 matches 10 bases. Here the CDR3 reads CASRMTGGAAAYGYTF. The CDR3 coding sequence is TGTGCCAGCAGGATGACAGGGGGCGCGGCGGCCTATGGCTACACCTTC.